The T cell receptor beta chain under discussion was sequenced for a study of OX40 agonist ivuxolimab in advanced cancers. As for the study in general: Across the patients, intravenous ivuxolimab was delivered every 2 weeks at 0.01 to 10 mg/kg.

Note on this clone: The antigen is undetermined.

Produced via immunoSEQ multiplex PCR; TCRdb's table is partial and in-frame only. The table lists nearly 70,000 clones, roughly 80% of them singletons. Germline V gene data show CDR1 as SEHNR and CDR2 as FQNEAQ (reference sequence). The CDR3 has 14 residues. The germline V and J ends were trimmed by 5 bases and 8 bases, with 18 bases remaining between them. Points from the study as a whole: Averaging showed that CD8+ T cells had more expanded clones than CD4+ did.

Patients with autoimmune history or systemic immunosuppression were excluded. With baseline, cycle 4 day 1, and cycle 7 day 1 as timepoints, blood was sampled. The chain is built from TRBV7-9 and TRBJ1-2; D possibly corresponds to TRBD1 (6 bases). The sample consisted of CD4+ or CD8+ T cells sorted from blood, taken in a trial of the OX40 agonist ivuxolimab. The receptor's source is an adult with an advanced solid tumor such as melanoma, head and neck, liver or kidney cancer. DNA of the CDR3: TGTGCCAGCAGCCTCCGACAGGCGACAAGGGGCTACACCTTC. Translating it yields CASSLRQATRGYTF.